This T cell receptor (beta chain) was obtained from a study of cytomegalovirus exposure and HLA in healthy donors. Study results and caveats: Confirmation was obtained in vitro that three CMV-associated chains are specific for CMV antigens. Cytomegalovirus-associated status was assigned to roughly 160 TCR beta chains.

Produced via immunoSEQ multiplex PCR; TCRdb's table is partial and in-frame only. The sample lists 71,000 or so clones, roughly 94% seen once, with more than 3% in the top ten. The donors were members of the approximately 130-subject validation cohort (separate from the approximately 670-subject first cohort). Trimming removed 5 bases from V and 5 bases from J; junction bases left unmatched: 16. CDR3 length equals 17 residues. The V gene's germline CDR1 is MDHEN and CDR2 SYDVKM. For this clone: What it binds is not known.

The material sequenced was PBMCs. The clonotype originates from a woman younger than 35 in good health and CMV-seropositive. This chain joins TRBV28 and TRBJ1-2; 8 bases map to TRBD1. CDR3 nucleotides: TGTGCCAGCAGTCCCAATCGGGACAGGCGATTTGGGTATGGCTACACCTTC. It codes for CASSPNRDRRFGYGYTF.